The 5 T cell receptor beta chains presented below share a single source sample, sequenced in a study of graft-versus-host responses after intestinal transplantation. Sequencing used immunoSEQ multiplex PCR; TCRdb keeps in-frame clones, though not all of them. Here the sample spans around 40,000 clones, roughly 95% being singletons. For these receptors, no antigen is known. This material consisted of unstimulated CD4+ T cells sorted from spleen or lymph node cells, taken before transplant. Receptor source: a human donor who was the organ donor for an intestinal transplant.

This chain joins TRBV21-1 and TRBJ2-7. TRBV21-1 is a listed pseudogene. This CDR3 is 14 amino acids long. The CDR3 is CASRPLSPWYEQYF. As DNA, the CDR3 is TGTGCCAGCAGGCCCCTTTCTCCTTGGTACGAGCAGTACTTC.

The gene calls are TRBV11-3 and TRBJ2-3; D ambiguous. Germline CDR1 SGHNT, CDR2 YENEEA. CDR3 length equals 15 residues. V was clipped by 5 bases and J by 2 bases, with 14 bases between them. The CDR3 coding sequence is TGTGCCAGCAGCCCCAGGACCGGCCCCACAGATACGCAGTATTTT. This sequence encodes CASSPRTGPTDTQYF.

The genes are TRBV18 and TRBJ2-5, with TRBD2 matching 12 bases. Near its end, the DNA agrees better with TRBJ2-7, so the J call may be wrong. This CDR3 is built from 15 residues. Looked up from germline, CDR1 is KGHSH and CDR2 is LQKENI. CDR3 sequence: CASSPPSGGAYEQYF. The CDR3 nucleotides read TGTGCCAGCTCACCCCCTAGCGGGGGGGCCTACGAGCAGTACTTC.

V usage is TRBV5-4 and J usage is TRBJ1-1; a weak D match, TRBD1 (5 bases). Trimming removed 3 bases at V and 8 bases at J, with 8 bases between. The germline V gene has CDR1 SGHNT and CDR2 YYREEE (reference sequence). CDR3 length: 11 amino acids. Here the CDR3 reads CASSSAGEAFF. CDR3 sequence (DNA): TGTGCCAGCAGCTCGGCAGGGGAAGCTTTCTTT.

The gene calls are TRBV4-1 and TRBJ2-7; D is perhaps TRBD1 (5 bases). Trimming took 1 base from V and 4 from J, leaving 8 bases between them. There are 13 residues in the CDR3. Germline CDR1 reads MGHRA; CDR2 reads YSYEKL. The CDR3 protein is CASSQGAGYEQYF. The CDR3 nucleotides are TGCGCCAGCAGCCAAGGGGCAGGGTACGAGCAGTACTTC.